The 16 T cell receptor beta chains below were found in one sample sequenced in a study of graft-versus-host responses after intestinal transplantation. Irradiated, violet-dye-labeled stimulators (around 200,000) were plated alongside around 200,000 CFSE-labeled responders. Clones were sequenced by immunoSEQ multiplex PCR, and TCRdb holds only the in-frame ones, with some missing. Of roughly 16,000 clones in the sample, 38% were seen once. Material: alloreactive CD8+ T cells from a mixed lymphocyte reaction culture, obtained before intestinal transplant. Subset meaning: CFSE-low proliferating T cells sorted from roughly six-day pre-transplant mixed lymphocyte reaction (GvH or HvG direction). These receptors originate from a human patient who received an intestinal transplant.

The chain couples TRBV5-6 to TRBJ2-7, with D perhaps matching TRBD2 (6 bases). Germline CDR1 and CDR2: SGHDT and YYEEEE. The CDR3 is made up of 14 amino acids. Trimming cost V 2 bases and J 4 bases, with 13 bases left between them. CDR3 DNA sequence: TGTGCCAGCAGCTTTGGTGCAGGGAGGTACGAGCAGTACTTC. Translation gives CASSFGAGRYEQYF.

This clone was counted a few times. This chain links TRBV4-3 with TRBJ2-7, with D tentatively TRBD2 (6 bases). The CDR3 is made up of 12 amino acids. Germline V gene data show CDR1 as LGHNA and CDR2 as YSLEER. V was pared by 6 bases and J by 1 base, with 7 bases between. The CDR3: CASRGTSYEQYF. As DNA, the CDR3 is TGCGCCAGCAGGGGGACTTCCTACGAGCAGTACTTC.

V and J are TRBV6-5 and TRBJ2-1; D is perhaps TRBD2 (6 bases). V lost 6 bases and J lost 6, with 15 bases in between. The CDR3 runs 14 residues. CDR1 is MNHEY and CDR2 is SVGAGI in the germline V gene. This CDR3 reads CASRAPRRGNEQFF. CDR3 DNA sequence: TGTGCCAGCAGAGCCCCGAGGCGGGGCAATGAGCAGTTCTTC.

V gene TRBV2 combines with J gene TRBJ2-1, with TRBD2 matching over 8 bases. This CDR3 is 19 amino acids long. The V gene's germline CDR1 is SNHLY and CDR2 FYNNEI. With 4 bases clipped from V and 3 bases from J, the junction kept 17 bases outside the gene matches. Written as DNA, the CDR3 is TGTGCCAGCAGTGGGGGAGAGACTAGCGCCCGAGGCGGCTACAATGAGCAGTTCTTC. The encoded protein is CASSGGETSARGGYNEQFF. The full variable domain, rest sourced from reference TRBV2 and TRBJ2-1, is EPEVTQTPSHQVTQMGQEVILRCVPISNHLYFYWYRQILGQKVEFLVSFYNNEISEKSEIFDDQFSVERPDGSNFTLKIRSTKLEDSAMYFCASSGGETSARGGYNEQFFGPGTRLTVL.

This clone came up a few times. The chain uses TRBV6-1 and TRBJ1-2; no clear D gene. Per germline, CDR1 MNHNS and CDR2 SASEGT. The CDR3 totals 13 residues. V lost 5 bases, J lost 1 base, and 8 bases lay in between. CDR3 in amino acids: CASSPGDNYGYTF. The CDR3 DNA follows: TGTGCCAGCAGTCCGGGTGATAACTATGGCTACACCTTC.

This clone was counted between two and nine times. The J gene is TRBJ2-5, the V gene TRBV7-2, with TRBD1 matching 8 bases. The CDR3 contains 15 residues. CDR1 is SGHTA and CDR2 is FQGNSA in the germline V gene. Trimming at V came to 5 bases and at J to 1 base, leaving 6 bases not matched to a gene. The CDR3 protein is CASSPHQGAQETQYF. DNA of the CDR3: TGTGCCAGCAGCCCGCACCAGGGGGCCCAAGAGACCCAGTACTTC.

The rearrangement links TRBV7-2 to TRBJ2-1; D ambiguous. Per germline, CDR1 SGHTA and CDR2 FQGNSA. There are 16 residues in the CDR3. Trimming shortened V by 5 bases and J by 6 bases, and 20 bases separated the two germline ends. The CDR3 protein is CASSAHPGSGFNEQFF. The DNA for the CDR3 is TGTGCCAGCAGCGCCCACCCCGGGTCTGGGTTCAATGAGCAGTTCTTC.

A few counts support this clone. CDR3 sequence reads: CASREGQSRVVQETQYF. The CDR3 bases are TGTGCCAGCAGGGAGGGACAGTCAAGAGTGGTCCAAGAGACCCAGTACTTC. V usage is TRBV7-4 and J usage is TRBJ2-5; D is perhaps TRBD1 (7 bases). The germline V gene has CDR1 SGHVT and CDR2 SQSDAQ. Trimming took 6 bases from V and 1 from J, leaving 21 bases between them. This CDR3 is built from 17 residues.

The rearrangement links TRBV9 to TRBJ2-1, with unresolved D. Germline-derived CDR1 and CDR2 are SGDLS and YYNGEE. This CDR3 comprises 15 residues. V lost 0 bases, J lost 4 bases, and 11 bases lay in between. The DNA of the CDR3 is TGTGCCAGCAGCGTAGGTCCGGGTTCTTACAATGAGCAGTTCTTC. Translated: CASSVGPGSYNEQFF.

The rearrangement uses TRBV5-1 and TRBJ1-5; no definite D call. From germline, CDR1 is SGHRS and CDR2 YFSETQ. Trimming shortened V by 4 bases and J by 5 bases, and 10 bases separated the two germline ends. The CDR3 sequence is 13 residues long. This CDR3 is CASSQSPDQPQHF. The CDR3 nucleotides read TGCGCCAGCAGCCAGAGTCCTGATCAGCCCCAGCATTTT.

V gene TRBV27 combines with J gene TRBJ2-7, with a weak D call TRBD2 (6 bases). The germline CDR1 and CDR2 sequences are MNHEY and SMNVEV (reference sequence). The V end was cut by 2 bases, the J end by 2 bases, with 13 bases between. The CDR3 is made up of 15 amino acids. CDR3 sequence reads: CASSLSGLPTYEQYF. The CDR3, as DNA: TGTGCCAGCAGTTTAAGCGGACTACCAACCTACGAGCAGTACTTC.

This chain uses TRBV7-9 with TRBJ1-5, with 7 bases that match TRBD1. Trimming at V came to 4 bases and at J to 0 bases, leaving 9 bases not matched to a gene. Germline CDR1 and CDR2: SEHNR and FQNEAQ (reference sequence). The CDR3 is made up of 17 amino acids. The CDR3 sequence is CASSSTGVGYSNQPQHF. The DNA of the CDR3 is TGTGCCAGCAGCTCCACAGGGGTCGGATATAGCAATCAGCCCCAGCATTTT.

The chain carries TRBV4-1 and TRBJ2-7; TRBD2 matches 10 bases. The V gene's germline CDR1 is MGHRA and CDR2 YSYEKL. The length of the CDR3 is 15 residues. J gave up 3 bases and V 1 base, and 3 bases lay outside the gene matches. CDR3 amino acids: CASSQASGGYYEQYF. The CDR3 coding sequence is TGCGCCAGCAGCCAAGCTAGCGGGGGTTACTACGAGCAGTACTTC.

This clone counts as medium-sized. CDR3 coding DNA: TGTGCTAGTGACCCCCGGACAGTCGCCTACGAGCAGTACTTC. This translates into CASDPRTVAYEQYF. The chain couples TRBV12-5 to TRBJ2-7; a weak D match, TRBD1 (6 bases). CDR3 length equals 14 residues. Germline CDR1 is LGHNT and CDR2 is FRNRAP. Trimming took 7 bases from V and 2 from J, leaving 15 bases between them.

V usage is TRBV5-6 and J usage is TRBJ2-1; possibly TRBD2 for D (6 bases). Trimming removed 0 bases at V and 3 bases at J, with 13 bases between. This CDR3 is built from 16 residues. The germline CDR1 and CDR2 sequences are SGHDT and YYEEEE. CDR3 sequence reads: CASSLAPAGFYNEQFF. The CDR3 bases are TGTGCCAGCAGCTTGGCCCCAGCGGGCTTCTACAATGAGCAGTTCTTC.

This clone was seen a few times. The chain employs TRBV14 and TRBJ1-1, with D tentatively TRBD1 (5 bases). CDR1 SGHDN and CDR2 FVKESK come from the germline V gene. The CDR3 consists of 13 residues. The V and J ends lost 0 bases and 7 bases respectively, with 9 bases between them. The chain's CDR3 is CASSQEDSLEAFF. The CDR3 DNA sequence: TGTGCCAGCAGCCAAGAAGACAGCCTTGAAGCTTTCTTT.